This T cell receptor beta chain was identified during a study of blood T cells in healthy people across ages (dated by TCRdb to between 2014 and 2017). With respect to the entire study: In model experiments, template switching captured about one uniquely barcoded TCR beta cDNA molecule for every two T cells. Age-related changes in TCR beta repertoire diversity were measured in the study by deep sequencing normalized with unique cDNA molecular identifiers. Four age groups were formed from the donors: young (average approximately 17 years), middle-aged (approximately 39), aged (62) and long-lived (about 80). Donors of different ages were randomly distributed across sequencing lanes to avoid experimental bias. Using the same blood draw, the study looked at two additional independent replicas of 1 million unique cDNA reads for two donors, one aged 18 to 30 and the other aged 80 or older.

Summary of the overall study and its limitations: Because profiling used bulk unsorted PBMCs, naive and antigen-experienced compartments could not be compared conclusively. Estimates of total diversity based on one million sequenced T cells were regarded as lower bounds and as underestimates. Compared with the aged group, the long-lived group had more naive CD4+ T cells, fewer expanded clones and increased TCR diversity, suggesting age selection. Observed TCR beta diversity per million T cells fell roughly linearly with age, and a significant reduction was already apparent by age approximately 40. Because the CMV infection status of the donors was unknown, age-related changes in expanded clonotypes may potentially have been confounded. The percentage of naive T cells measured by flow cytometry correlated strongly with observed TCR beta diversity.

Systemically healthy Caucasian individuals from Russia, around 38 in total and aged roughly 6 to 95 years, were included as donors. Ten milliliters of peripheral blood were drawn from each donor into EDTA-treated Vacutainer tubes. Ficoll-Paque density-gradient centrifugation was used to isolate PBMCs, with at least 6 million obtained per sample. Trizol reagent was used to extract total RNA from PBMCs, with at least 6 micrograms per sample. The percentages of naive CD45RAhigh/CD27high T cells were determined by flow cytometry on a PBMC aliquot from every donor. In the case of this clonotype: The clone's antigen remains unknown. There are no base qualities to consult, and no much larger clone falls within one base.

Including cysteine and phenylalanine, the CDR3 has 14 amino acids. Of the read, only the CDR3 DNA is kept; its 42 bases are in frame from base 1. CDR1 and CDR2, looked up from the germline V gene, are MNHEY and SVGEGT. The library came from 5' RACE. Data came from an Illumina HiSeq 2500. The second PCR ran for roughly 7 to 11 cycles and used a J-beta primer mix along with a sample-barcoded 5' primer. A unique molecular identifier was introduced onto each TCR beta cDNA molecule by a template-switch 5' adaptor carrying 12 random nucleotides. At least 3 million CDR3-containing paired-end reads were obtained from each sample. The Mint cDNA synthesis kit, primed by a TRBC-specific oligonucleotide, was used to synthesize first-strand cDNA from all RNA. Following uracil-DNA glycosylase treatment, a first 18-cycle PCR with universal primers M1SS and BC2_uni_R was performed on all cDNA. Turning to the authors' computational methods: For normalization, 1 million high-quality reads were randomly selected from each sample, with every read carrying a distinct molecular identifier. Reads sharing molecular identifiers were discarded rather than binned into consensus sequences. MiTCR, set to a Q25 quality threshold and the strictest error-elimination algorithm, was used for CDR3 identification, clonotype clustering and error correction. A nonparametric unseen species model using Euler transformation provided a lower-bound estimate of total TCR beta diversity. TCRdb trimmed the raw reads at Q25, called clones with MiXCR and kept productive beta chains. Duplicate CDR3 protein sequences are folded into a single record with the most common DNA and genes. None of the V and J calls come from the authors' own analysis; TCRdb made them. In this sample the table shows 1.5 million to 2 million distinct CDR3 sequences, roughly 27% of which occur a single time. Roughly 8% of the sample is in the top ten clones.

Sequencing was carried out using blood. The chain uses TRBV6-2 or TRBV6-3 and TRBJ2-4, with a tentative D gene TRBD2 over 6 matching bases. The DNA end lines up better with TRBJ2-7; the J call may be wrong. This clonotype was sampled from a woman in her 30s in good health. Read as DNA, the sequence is TGTGCCAGCAGCGACCGGGACTCCCGCGCCGAGCAGTACTTC. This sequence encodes CASSDRDSRAEQYF.